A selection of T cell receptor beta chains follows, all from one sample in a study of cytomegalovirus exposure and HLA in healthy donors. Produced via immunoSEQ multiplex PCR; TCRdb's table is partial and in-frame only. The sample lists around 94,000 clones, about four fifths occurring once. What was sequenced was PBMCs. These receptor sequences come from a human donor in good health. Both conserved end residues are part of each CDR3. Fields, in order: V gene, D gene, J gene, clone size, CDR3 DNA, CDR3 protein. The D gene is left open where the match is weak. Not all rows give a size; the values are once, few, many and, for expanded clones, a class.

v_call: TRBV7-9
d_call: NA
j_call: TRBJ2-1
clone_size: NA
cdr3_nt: TGTGCCAGCAGCCTGGGGGCAGAGCAGTTCTTC
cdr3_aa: CASSLGAEQFF

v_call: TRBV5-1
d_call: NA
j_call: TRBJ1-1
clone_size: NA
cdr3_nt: TGCGCCAGCAGCTCGAGACGGGAGAACACTGAAGCTTTCTTT
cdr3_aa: CASSSRRENTEAFF

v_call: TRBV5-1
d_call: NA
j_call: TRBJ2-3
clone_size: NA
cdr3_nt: TGCGCCAGCAGCTTGGTAGCCAGCGGCACAGATACGCAGTATTTT
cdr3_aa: CASSLVASGTDTQYF

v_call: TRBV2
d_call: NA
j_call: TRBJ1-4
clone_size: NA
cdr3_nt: TGTGCCAGCAAGGAGTCAGCCTCTTGGGATGAAAAACTGTTTTTT
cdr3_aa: CASKESASWDEKLFF

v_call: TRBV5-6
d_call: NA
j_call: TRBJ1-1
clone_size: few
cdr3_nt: TGTGCCAGCAGCTTGGCCTTGAACACTGAAGCTTTCTTT
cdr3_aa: CASSLALNTEAFF

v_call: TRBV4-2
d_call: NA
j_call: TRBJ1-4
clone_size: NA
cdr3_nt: TGTGCCAGCAGCCAAGAGTTCGGAGCTGAAAAACTGTTTTTT
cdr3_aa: CASSQEFGAEKLFF

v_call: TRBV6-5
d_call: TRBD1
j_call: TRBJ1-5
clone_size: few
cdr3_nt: TGTGCCAGCAGCTACCCCACAGGGGTCAGTAATCAGCCCCAGCATTTT
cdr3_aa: CASSYPTGVSNQPQHF

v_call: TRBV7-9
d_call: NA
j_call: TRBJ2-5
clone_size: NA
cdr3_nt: TGTGCCAGCAGACCCACTAGCGGCCAGGGGGAAGAGACCCAGTACTTC
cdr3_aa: CASRPTSGQGEETQYF

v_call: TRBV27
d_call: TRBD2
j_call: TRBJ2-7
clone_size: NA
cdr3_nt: TGTGCCAGCAGTTCGACTAGCGGGGAGCCCTACGAGCAGTACTTC
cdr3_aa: CASSSTSGEPYEQYF

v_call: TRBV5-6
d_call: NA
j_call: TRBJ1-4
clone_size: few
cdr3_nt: TGTGCCAGCAGCTTAGGGAACAGGGCGGATGAAAAACTGTTTTTT
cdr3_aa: CASSLGNRADEKLFF

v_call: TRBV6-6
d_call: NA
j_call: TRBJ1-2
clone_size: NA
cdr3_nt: TGTGCCAGCAGTTACCCCCGACAGTATAACTATGGCTACACCTTC
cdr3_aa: CASSYPRQYNYGYTF

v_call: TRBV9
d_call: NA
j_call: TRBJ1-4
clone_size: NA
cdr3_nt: TGTGCCAGCGGACGGGGGGGAACTAATGAAAAACTGTTTTTT
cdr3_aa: CASGRGGTNEKLFF

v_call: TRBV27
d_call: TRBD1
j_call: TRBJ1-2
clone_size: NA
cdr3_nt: TGTGCCAGCAGTTTATCCTTTGCCGGGACAGGGGGGGGCTACACCTTC
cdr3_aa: CASSLSFAGTGGGYTF

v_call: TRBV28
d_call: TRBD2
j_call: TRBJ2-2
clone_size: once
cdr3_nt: TGTGCCAGCATTGGGTTGTATCTGACTAGCGGGGGGGCCAGGGTGTCCGGGGAGCTGTTTTTT
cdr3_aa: CASIGLYLTSGGARVSGELFF

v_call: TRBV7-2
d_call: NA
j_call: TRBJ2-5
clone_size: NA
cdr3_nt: TGTGCCAGCAGCTCGGAGACCCAGTACTTC
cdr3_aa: CASSSETQYF

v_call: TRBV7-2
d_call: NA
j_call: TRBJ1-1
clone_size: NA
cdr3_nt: TGTGCCAGCAGCCCGGGACACGCGAACACTGAAGCTTTCTTT
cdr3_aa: CASSPGHANTEAFF

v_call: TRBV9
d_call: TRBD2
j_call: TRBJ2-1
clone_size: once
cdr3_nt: TGTGCCAGCAGCGTAGAACTAGCGGGAGTGTGGAATGAGCAGTTCTTC
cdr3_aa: CASSVELAGVWNEQFF

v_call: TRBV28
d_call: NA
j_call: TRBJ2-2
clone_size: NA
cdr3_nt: TGTGCCAGCAGTCCCGGGACATCGAACACCGGGGAGCTGTTTTTT
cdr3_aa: CASSPGTSNTGELFF

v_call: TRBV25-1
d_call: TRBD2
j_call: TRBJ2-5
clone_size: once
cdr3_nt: TGTGCCAGCAGTGAATACGGGGGACTAGGGGAGACCCAGTACTTC
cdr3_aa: CASSEYGGLGETQYF

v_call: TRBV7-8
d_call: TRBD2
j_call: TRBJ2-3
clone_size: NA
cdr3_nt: TGTGCCAGCAGCCAAGATGGACTAGCGGGAGGGACCACAGATACGCAGTATTTT
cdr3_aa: CASSQDGLAGGTTDTQYF

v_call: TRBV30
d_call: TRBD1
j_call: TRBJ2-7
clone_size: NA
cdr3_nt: TGTGCCTGTGACAGGGGTGGGAGCTCCTACGAGCAGTACTTC
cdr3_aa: CACDRGGSSYEQYF

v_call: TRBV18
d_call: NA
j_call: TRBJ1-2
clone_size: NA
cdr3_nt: TGTGCCAGCTCACCACAGGGAGGGGACTATGGCTACACCTTC
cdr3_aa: CASSPQGGDYGYTF

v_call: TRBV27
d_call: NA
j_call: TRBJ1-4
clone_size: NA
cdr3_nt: TGTGCCAGCAGTCCCTGGACAAGGCCTAATGAAAAACTGTTTTTT
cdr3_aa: CASSPWTRPNEKLFF

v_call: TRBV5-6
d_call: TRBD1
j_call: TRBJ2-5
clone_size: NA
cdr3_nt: TGTGCCAGCAGCTTGGTTCTGTTAGGGGGCAAAGAGACCCAGTACTTC
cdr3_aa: CASSLVLLGGKETQYF

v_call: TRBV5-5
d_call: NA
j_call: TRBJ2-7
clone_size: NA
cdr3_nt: TGTGCCAGCAAAAGCCCTAGCTCCTACGAGCAGTACTTC
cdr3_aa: CASKSPSSYEQYF

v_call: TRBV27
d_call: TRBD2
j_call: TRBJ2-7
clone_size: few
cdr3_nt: TGTGCCAGCAGTTTCAGCGGGGGAGTGACCTACGAGCAGTACTTC
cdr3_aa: CASSFSGGVTYEQYF

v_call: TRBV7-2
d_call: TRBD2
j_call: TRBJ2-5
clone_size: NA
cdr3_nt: TGTGCCAGCAGCCAACTAGCGGCGGAGACCCAGTACTTC
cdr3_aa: CASSQLAAETQYF

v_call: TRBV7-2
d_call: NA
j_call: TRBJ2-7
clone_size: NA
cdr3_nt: TGTGCCAGCAGATCACCAGCACAGGGTTACGAGCAGTACTTC
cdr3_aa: CASRSPAQGYEQYF

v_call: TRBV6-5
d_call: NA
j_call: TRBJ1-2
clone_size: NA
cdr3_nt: TGTGCCAGCAGGCCCCAACCCAGGAGGGGCTACACCTTC
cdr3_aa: CASRPQPRRGYTF

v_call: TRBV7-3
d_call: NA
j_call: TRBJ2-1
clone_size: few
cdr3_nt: TGTGCCAGCAGCTTATCGCAGGGTGGTGAGCAGTTCTTC
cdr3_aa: CASSLSQGGEQFF

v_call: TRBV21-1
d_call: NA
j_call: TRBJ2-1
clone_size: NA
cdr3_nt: TGTGCCAGCAGCAATCTAGCTAGCGGAGGGCCCAATGAGCAGTTCTTC
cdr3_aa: CASSNLASGGPNEQFF

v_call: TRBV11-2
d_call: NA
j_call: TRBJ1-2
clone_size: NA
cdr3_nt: TGTGCCAGCAGCCAAAACAGCTATGGCTACACCTTC
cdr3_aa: CASSQNSYGYTF

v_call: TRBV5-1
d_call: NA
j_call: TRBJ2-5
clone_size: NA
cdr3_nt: TGCGCCAGCAGCGAAGGAGCGAGCCAAGAGACCCAGTACTTC
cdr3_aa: CASSEGASQETQYF

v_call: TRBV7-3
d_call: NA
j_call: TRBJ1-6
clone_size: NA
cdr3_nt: TGTGCCAGCAGCTTAGCTCCGGGACAATATAATTCACCCCTCCACTTT
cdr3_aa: CASSLAPGQYNSPLHF

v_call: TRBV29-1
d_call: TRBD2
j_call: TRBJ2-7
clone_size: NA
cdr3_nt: TGCAGCGTTGAATCGCCTAGCGGGAGGGCCTCACACGAGCAGTACTTC
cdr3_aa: CSVESPSGRASHEQYF

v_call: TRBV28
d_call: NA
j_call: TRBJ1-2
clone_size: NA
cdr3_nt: TGTGCCAGCAGTAACCTACTCGGGGAAAGGGCCGATGGCTACACCTTC
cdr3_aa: CASSNLLGERADGYTF

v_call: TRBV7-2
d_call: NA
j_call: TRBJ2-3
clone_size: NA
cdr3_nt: TGTGCCAGCAGCATTCCTAGCACAGATACGCAGTATTTT
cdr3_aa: CASSIPSTDTQYF

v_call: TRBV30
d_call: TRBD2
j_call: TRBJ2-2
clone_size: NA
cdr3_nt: TGTGCCTGGAGTGTAGGACTAGCGGGGGGCCGTAGGACCGGGGAGCTGTTTTTT
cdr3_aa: CAWSVGLAGGRRTGELFF

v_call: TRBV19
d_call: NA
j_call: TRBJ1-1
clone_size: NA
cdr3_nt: TGTGCCAGTAGTTATAGGCGGGACACTGAAGCTTTCTTT
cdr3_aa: CASSYRRDTEAFF

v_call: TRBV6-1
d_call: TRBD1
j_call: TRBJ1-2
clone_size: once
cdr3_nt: TGTGCCAGCAGTGCGACAGGGGGTGGCTATGGCTACACCTTC
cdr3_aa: CASSATGGGYGYTF

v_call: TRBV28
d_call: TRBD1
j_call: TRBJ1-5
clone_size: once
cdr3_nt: TGTGCCAGCCAGGGGACAGATAGCAATCAGCCCCAGCATTTT
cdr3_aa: CASQGTDSNQPQHF

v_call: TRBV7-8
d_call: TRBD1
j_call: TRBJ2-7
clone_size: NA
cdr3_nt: TGTGCCAGCAGCCCAGGGACAGGGTCCTACGAGCAGTACTTC
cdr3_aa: CASSPGTGSYEQYF

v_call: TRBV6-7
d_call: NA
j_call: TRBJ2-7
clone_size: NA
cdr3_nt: TGTGCCAGCAGTCACCTCAGAGGGGGTACTGACTACGAGCAGTACTTC
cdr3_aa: CASSHLRGGTDYEQYF

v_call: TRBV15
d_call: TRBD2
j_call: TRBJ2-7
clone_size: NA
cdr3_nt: TGTGCCACCAGCACTGGGACTAGCGGGAGGCGCTCCTACGAGCAGTACTTC
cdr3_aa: CATSTGTSGRRSYEQYF

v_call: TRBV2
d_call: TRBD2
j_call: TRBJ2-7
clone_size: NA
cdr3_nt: TGTGCCAGCAGTGATTGGCTAGCGGGAGGAGGCGAGCAGTACTTC
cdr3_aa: CASSDWLAGGGEQYF

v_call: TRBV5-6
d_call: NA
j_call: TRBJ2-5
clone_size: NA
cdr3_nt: TGTGCCAGCAGCCCCGCTAGCTTGGAGACCCAGTACTTC
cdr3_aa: CASSPASLETQYF

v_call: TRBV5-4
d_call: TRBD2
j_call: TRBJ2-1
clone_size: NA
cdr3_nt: TGTGCCAGCAGCCTCCCGCTAGCGGGACTTAACAATGAGCAGTTCTTC
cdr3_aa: CASSLPLAGLNNEQFF

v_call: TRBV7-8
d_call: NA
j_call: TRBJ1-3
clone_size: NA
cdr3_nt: TGTGCCAGCAGCTCTCAGATGTCTGGAAACACCATATATTTT
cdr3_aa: CASSSQMSGNTIYF

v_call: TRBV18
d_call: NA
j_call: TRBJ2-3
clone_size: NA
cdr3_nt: TGTGCCAGCTCAAGGGAGCGGCGCACAGATACGCAGTATTTT
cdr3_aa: CASSRERRTDTQYF